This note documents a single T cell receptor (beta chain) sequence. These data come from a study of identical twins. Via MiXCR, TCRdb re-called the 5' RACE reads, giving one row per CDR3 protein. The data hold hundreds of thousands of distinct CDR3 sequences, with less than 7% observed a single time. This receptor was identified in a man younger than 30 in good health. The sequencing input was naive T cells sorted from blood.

CDR3 sequence reads: CASSLPDRDEQFF. Here the CDR3 DNA reads TGCGCCAGCAGCTTACCCGACAGGGATGAGCAGTTCTTC. The chain couples TRBV5-1 to TRBJ2-1; 7 nucleotides align to TRBD1. This CDR3 contains 13 residues. Germline values: CDR1 SGHRS, CDR2 YFSETQ. J was trimmed by 8 bases and V by 2 bases; bases with no gene match: 4. Filled out from reference TRBV5-1 and TRBJ2-1, the complete variable domain reads KAGVTQTPRYLIKTRGQQVTLSCSPISGHRSVSWYQQTPGQGLQFLFEYFSETQRNKGNFPGRFSGRQFSNSRSEMNVSTLELGDSALYLCASSLPDRDEQFFGPGTRLTVL.